One sample yielded the 22 T cell receptor beta chains listed below, sequenced in a study of CD8+ T cells in alopecia areata. Once RNA had been extracted, it was reverse transcribed into cDNA to act as the sequencing template. The data were produced by immunoSEQ multiplex PCR, yet TCRdb's version contains in-frame clones alone and is incomplete. This table has fewer than 110,000 clones, just under 60% appearing once. Treatment defined: oral pan-JAK inhibitor, 5-10 mg twice daily. Material: CD8+ T cells sorted from blood, obtained at approximately week 56, from a patient treated with tofacitinib. These TCRs come from a human donor with alopecia areata.

The gene calls are TRBV7-9 and TRBJ2-2; no firm D call. The length of the CDR3 is 17 residues. V was trimmed by 3 bases and J by 4 bases, leaving 18 bases between them. The germline V gene encodes CDR1 SEHNR and CDR2 FQNEAQ (reference sequence). The CDR3 DNA is TGTGCCAGCAGCTTGCGAACACGATCGGTCCTCACCGGGGAGCTGTTTTTT. As protein: CASSLRTRSVLTGELFF.

The chain has TRBV4-1 and TRBJ2-4; D possibly corresponds to TRBD2 (6 bases). Germline CDR1 and CDR2: MGHRA and YSYEKL. V was trimmed by 5 bases and J by 0 bases, leaving 17 bases between them. The CDR3 contains 17 residues. The CDR3 protein is CASSYPREGLAKNIQYF. The CDR3 DNA sequence: TGCGCCAGCAGCTATCCCCGTGAGGGACTAGCCAAAAACATTCAGTACTTC.

The CDR3 sequence is CASLPLTGNQETQYF. In DNA form, the CDR3 reads TGTGCCAGCCTTCCTCTGACAGGGAACCAAGAGACCCAGTACTTC. This chain joins TRBV6-5 and TRBJ2-5; 7 nucleotides line up with TRBD1. This CDR3 is 15 amino acids long. Trimming at V came to 8 bases and at J to 0 bases, leaving 9 bases not matched to a gene. CDR1 is MNHEY, CDR2 SVGAGI, per germline.

In its sample, this clone was seen a few times. The chain carries TRBV5-6 and TRBJ2-2, with D hard to call. Deletions cut 0 bases from V and 3 bases from J, with 12 bases between. The germline CDR1 and CDR2 sequences are SGHDT and YYEEEE. The CDR3 is 16 residues long. CDR3 nucleotides: TGTGCCAGCAGCTTGGCCCCTGCCACTTACACCGGGGAGCTGTTTTTT. This translates into CASSLAPATYTGELFF.

The rearrangement links TRBV7-6 to TRBJ2-1; possibly TRBD1 for D (6 bases). The CDR3 length is 14 residues. Trimming took off 5 bases at V and 5 bases at J, with 13 bases between the two ends. The germline CDR1 and CDR2 sequences are SGHVS and FNYEAQ. CDR3 DNA sequence: TGTGCCAGCAGCGTATCCGGGACAAACAATGAGCAGTTCTTC. This encodes CASSVSGTNNEQFF.

The genes are TRBV29-1 and TRBJ2-7; possible D gene TRBD1, 6 bases. The CDR3 consists of 13 residues. V was cut by 1 base and J by 2 bases, with 9 bases left in between. CDR1 and CDR2 from the germline V gene are SQVTM and ANQGSEA. CDR3 protein: CSVEAGAPYEQYF. In DNA, the CDR3 is TGCAGCGTTGAAGCAGGGGCCCCCTACGAGCAGTACTTC.

The V and J genes are TRBV29-1 and TRBJ2-4, with D hard to call. Trimming removed 4 bases from V and 0 bases from J, with 10 bases in between. Germline CDR1 is SQVTM and CDR2 is ANQGSEA. The CDR3 length is 14 residues. The CDR3 DNA is TGCAGCGTTGGTTGCAGCCTAGCCAAAAACATTCAGTACTTC. This sequence encodes CSVGCSLAKNIQYF. Variable domain in full (rest from reference TRBV29-1 and TRBJ2-4): SAVISQKPSRDICQRGTSLTIQCQVDSQVTMMFWYRQQPGQSLTLIATANQGSEATYESGFVIDKFPISRPNLTFSTLTVSNMSPEDSSIYLCSVGCSLAKNIQYFGAGTRLSVL.

V and J are TRBV30 and TRBJ1-5, with 9 bases lining up with TRBD1. Germline CDR1 and CDR2: GTSNPN and SVGIG (reference sequence). This CDR3 has 14 amino acids. The V gene end was trimmed by 2 bases and the J gene end by 4 bases; junction bases not matched to a gene: 3. As DNA, the CDR3 is TGTGCCTGGAGTACCGGGACAGGGAATCAGCCCCAGCATTTT. As protein: CAWSTGTGNQPQHF.

The gene calls are TRBV4-2 and TRBJ2-4, with D unresolved. V lost 0 bases to trimming and J lost 9 bases, with 6 bases between them. The CDR3 length is 12 residues. Germline lookup yields CDR1 LGHNA and CDR2 YNFKEQ. Written as DNA, the CDR3 is TGTGCCAGCAGCCAAGACGGAAGCATTCAGTACTTC. As protein: CASSQDGSIQYF.

This clone is a singleton in its sample. The chain employs TRBV9 and TRBJ2-1, with 14 bases identical to TRBD2. J lost 7 bases, V lost 4 bases, and 7 bases had no gene match. The CDR3 sequence is 16 residues long. Germline V gene data show CDR1 as SGDLS and CDR2 as YYNGEE. CDR3 nucleotide sequence: TGTGCCAGCAGCCTCGGGACTAGCGGGGGCCGGAATGAGCAGTTCTTC. Its protein is CASSLGTSGGRNEQFF.

This clone was detected a few times. The genes are TRBV7-2 and TRBJ1-5; maybe TRBD1 (5 bases). CDR3 length: 13 residues. Trimming took off 2 bases at V and 7 bases at J, with 9 bases between the two ends. Germline V CDR1 and CDR2: SGHTA, FQGNSA. The DNA for the CDR3 is TGTGCCAGCAGCTTATTGGGGGAACAGCCCCAGCATTTT. It translates to CASSLLGEQPQHF.

There are a few counts of this clone. J is TRBJ1-4 and V is TRBV2; D unresolved. The V and J ends lost 5 bases and 6 bases respectively, with 10 bases between them. Germline V lookup: CDR1 SNHLY, CDR2 FYNNEI. The CDR3 sequence is 13 residues long. CDR3 DNA sequence: TGTGCCAGCAGTATACGGGGATATGAAAAACTGTTTTTT. Its translation: CASSIRGYEKLFF.

This clone was counted a few times. The chain links TRBV29-1 to TRBJ2-2; D is unresolved. Germline V gene lookup returns CDR1 SQVTM and CDR2 ANQGSEA. The V end lost 5 bases, the J end lost 0 bases, and 13 bases lay between the germline ends. This CDR3 spans 15 amino acids. Here the CDR3 reads CSVIPGGANTGELFF. The CDR3 nucleotides read TGCAGCGTTATCCCAGGCGGCGCGAACACCGGGGAGCTGTTTTTT.

This clone has only one observation. The gene calls are TRBV2 and TRBJ2-5; either TRBD1 or TRBD2 may fit D (5 bases each). The CDR3 runs 21 residues. Looked up from germline, CDR1 is SNHLY and CDR2 is FYNNEI. Trimming removed 0 bases at V and 2 bases at J, with 28 bases between. CDR3: CASSEALRGMGRNQSQETQYF. DNA of the CDR3: TGTGCCAGCAGTGAAGCGCTTCGGGGTATGGGGCGCAATCAGAGTCAAGAGACCCAGTACTTC.

On this clone itself: The same CDR3 can be traced to other DNA sequences in this sample. The chain carries TRBV29-1 and TRBJ1-1; unclear D gene. In germline, CDR1 is SQVTM, CDR2 ANQGSEA. There are 10 residues in the CDR3. V lost 4 bases to trimming and J lost 4 bases, with 4 bases between them. As DNA, the CDR3 is TGCAGCGTTGTCAGCACTGAAGCTTTCTTT. Encoded protein: CSVVSTEAFF.

The J gene is TRBJ2-3, the V gene TRBV30; D gene unclear. CDR1 is GTSNPN, CDR2 SVGIG, per germline (reference sequence). CDR3 length equals 12 residues. CDR3 nucleotides: TGTGTTGCCTGGAGTTTCGCAGATACGCAGTATTTT. This codes for CVAWSFADTQYF. Filled out from reference TRBV30 and TRBJ2-3, the complete variable domain reads SQTIHQWPATLVQPVGSPLSLECTVEGTSNPNLYWYRQAAGRGLQLLFYSVGIGQISSEVPQNLSASRPQDRQFILSSKKLLLSDSGFYLCVAWSFADTQYFGPGTRLTVL.

This clone was recorded only once. The rearrangement links TRBV5-6 to TRBJ2-5; 10 bases map to TRBD1. CDR1 SGHDT and CDR2 YYEEEE come from the germline V gene. Trimming cost V 2 bases and J 3 bases; bases outside gene matches: 1. The CDR3 runs 14 residues. CDR3 bases: TGTGCCAGCAGCTTTGGGACAGGGGAAGAGACCCAGTACTTC. This sequence encodes CASSFGTGEETQYF.

The J gene is TRBJ2-1, the V gene TRBV9, with D perhaps TRBD2 (6 bases). CDR3 size: 15 residues. Trimming left V 5 bases short and J 0 bases short, with 12 bases between. CDR1 and CDR2 from the germline V gene are SGDLS and YYNGEE. The CDR3 DNA reads TGTGCCAGCAGTGCCCGGGGGAGCTCCTACAATGAGCAGTTCTTC. This codes for CASSARGSSYNEQFF.

The chain uses TRBV6-5 and TRBJ2-1; D may be TRBD1 or TRBD2 (5 bases each). V was cut by 4 bases and J by 2 bases, with 12 bases left in between. The CDR3 loop spans 15 amino acids. Germline V gene lookup returns CDR1 MNHEY and CDR2 SVGAGI. As DNA, the CDR3 is TGTGCCAGCAGTTCCGGGACGGGACCCTACAATGAGCAGTTCTTC. Protein product: CASSSGTGPYNEQFF.

The CDR3: CASSHRSGQYF. CDR3 nucleotide sequence: TGTGCCAGCAGCCACCGGTCTGGGCAGTATTTT. V is TRBV7-9 and J is TRBJ2-3, with no clear D. The length of the CDR3 is 11 residues. Trimming took 5 bases from V and 11 from J, leaving 11 bases between them. Germline-derived CDR1 and CDR2 are SEHNR and FQNEAQ (reference sequence).

The chain carries TRBV13 and TRBJ2-5; 11 bases agree with TRBD2. Trimming took 3 bases from V and 3 from J; bases not matched to a gene: 3. Per the germline V gene, CDR1 is PRHDT and CDR2 is FYEKMQ (reference sequence). This CDR3 has 15 amino acids. CDR3 protein: CASSFGSGGEETQYF. The DNA for the CDR3 is TGTGCCAGCAGCTTCGGTAGCGGGGGGGAAGAGACCCAGTACTTC.

The rearrangement joins TRBV7-2 to TRBJ2-1; D gene uncertain. Germline V gene data show CDR1 as SGHTA and CDR2 as FQGNSA. The V end was cut by 3 bases, the J end by 6 bases, with 6 bases between. This CDR3 contains 12 residues. The CDR3 region is CASSFSTNEQFF. CDR3 nucleotides: TGTGCCAGCAGCTTCTCTACCAATGAGCAGTTCTTC.